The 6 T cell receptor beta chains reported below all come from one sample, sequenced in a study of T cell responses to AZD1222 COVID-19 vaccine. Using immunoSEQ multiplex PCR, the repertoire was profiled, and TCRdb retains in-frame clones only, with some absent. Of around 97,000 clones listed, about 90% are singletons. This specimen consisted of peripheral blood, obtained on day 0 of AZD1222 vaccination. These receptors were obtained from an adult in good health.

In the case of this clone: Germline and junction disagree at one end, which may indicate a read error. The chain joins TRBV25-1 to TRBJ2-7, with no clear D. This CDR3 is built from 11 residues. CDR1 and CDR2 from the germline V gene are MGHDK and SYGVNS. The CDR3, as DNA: TGTGCCAGCAGTGAATTGGGAAGCCCCCCCTTC. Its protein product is CASSELGSPPF.

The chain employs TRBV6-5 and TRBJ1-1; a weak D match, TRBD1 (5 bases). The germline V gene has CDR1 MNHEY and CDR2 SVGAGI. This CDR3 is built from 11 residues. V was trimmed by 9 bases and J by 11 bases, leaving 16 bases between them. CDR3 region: CASRRGPEAFF. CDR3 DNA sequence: TGTGCCAGTAGGAGGGGCCCCGAGGCTTTCTTT.

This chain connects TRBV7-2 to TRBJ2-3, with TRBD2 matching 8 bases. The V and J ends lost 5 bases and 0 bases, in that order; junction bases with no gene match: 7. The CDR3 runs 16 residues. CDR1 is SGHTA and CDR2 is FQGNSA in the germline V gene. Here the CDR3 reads CASSTRLAFSTDTQYF. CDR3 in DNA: TGTGCCAGCAGCACCCGACTAGCGTTTAGCACAGATACGCAGTATTTT.

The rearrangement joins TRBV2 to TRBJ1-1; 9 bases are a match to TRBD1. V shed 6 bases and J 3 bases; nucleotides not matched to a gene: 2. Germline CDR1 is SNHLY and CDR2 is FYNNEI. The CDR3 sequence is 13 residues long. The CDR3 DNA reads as TGTGCCAGCAGGTGGGACAGGGACACTGAAGCTTTCTTT. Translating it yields CASRWDRDTEAFF.

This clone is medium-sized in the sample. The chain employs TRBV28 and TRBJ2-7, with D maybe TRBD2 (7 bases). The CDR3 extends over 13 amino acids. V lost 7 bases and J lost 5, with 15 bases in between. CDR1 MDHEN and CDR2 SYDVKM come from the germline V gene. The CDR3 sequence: CASKGGGVHEQYF. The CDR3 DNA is TGTGCCAGCAAGGGGGGAGGGGTCCACGAGCAGTACTTC.

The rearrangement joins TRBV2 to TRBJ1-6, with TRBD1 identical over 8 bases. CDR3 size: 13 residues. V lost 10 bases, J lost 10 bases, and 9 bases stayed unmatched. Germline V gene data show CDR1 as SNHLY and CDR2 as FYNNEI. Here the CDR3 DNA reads TGTGCCACCGGGACAGGCAGGCAATCACCCCTCCACTTT. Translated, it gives CATGTGRQSPLHF.